This T cell receptor (beta chain) derives from a study of shared clonotypes between healthy human individuals. As to this clone: The junction differs from germline at one of its ends, possibly a read error.

Measured with immunoSEQ multiplex PCR; TCRdb has only the in-frame clones, and not every one. The table records about 2 million clones, approximately 95% of them present only once. This CDR3 comprises 13 residues. Germline V gene data show CDR1 as MGHDK and CDR2 as SYGVNS. CD8 cells regarded as naive lacked CD45RO, were positively chosen for CCR7, and omitted terminally differentiated effector memory CD45RA+ cells. Every donor, a Caucasian adult, lived in Nashville, Tennessee. This receptor was taken from a man aged 18 to 29 in good health. Sequenced sample: naive CD8+ T cells sorted from blood. This chain links TRBV25-1 with TRBJ2-2, with D unclear. Written as DNA, the CDR3 is TGTGACAGCACTCTCCAGAACACCGGGGAGCTGTTTTTT. Its protein product is CDSTLQNTGELFF.